The rows below give T cell receptor beta chains drawn from one sample of a study of OX40 agonist ivuxolimab in advanced cancers. Some clones are missing from TCRdb's copy, which holds only in-frame ones; the method was immunoSEQ multiplex PCR. The sample has nearly 80,000 clones, approximately 84% seen once; the top ten hold roughly 25%. Sequences were derived from CD4+ or CD8+ T cells sorted from blood, sampled in a trial of the OX40 agonist ivuxolimab. All receptors come from an adult with an advanced solid tumor such as melanoma, head and neck, liver or kidney cancer. The CDR3 runs from the conserved cysteine through the conserved F or W. Each record gives: J gene, V gene, D gene, clone size, CDR3 protein, CDR3 DNA. D genes are given only for firm matches. Clone size, where shown, is once, few, many, or a class for clones that have expanded.

j_gene: TRBJ2-3
v_gene: TRBV6-6
d_gene: NA
abundance: NA
CDR3aa: CASRRNEGDTQYF
CDR3nt: TGTGCCAGCAGAAGGAACGAGGGAGATACGCAGTATTTT

j_gene: TRBJ2-1
v_gene: TRBV5-1
d_gene: TRBD2
abundance: NA
CDR3aa: CASSLGTSGGSAQFF
CDR3nt: TGCGCCAGCAGCCTCGGGACTAGCGGGGGCTCGGCGCAGTTCTTC

j_gene: TRBJ1-3
v_gene: TRBV7-6
d_gene: TRBD1
abundance: few
CDR3aa: CASGWTGGFGNTIYF
CDR3nt: TGTGCCAGCGGTTGGACAGGGGGCTTTGGAAACACCATATATTTT

j_gene: TRBJ2-3
v_gene: TRBV4-1
d_gene: NA
abundance: NA
CDR3aa: CASSQVSSGFTDTQYF
CDR3nt: TGCGCCAGCAGCCAAGTATCCAGCGGGTTCACAGATACGCAGTATTTT

j_gene: TRBJ1-5
v_gene: TRBV18
d_gene: TRBD1
abundance: NA
CDR3aa: CASSSRQGEKPQHF
CDR3nt: TGTGCCAGCTCATCCCGACAGGGGGAGAAGCCCCAGCATTTT

j_gene: TRBJ1-1
v_gene: TRBV15
d_gene: NA
abundance: few
CDR3aa: CATSRGRLEAFF
CDR3nt: TGTGCCACCAGCAGAGGGCGGCTTGAAGCTTTCTTT

j_gene: TRBJ2-3
v_gene: TRBV5-1
d_gene: TRBD2
abundance: NA
CDR3aa: CASSSFSGGSSTDTQYF
CDR3nt: TGCGCCAGCAGCAGCTTTAGCGGGGGGTCAAGCACAGATACGCAGTATTTT

j_gene: TRBJ2-1
v_gene: TRBV6-4
d_gene: TRBD2
abundance: NA
CDR3aa: CASSPPSGSTYNEQFF
CDR3nt: TGCGCCAGCAGCCCCCCTAGCGGGAGTACCTACAATGAGCAGTTCTTC

j_gene: TRBJ1-6
v_gene: TRBV6-5
d_gene: NA
abundance: NA
CDR3aa: CASSYLQDYSPLHF
CDR3nt: TGTGCCAGCAGTTACCTCCAGGATTATTCACCCCTCCACTTT

j_gene: TRBJ2-3
v_gene: TRBV4-1
d_gene: TRBD1
abundance: few
CDR3aa: CASSSDPGTGWRGTDTQYF
CDR3nt: TGCGCCAGCAGCTCAGACCCCGGGACAGGTTGGAGGGGGACAGATACGCAGTATTTT

j_gene: TRBJ2-3
v_gene: TRBV18
d_gene: TRBD1
abundance: NA
CDR3aa: CASSTRQGGTDTQYF
CDR3nt: TGTGCCAGCTCAACAAGACAGGGGGGCACAGATACGCAGTATTTT

j_gene: TRBJ2-1
v_gene: TRBV7-2
d_gene: NA
abundance: NA
CDR3aa: CASSLTQGREQFF
CDR3nt: TGTGCCAGCAGCTTAACCCAGGGTCGAGAGCAGTTCTTC

j_gene: TRBJ1-2
v_gene: TRBV5-1
d_gene: NA
abundance: NA
CDR3aa: CASSFNNGNGYTF
CDR3nt: TGCGCCAGCAGCTTTAATAACGGGAATGGCTACACCTTC

j_gene: TRBJ2-3
v_gene: TRBV9
d_gene: NA
abundance: NA
CDR3aa: CASSPPRGRPTDTQYF
CDR3nt: TGTGCCAGCAGCCCCCCCAGAGGCCGCCCGACAGATACGCAGTATTTT

j_gene: TRBJ2-5
v_gene: TRBV10-3
d_gene: NA
abundance: NA
CDR3aa: CAIRGDKGRETQYF
CDR3nt: TGTGCCATCAGAGGGGACAAGGGTAGGGAGACCCAGTACTTC

j_gene: TRBJ2-1
v_gene: TRBV19
d_gene: NA
abundance: NA
CDR3aa: CASSQGPLNEQFF
CDR3nt: TGTGCCAGTAGCCAAGGGCCCCTCAATGAGCAGTTCTTC

j_gene: TRBJ2-1
v_gene: TRBV5-5
d_gene: TRBD2
abundance: NA
CDR3aa: CASITGRVSSYNEQFF
CDR3nt: TGTGCCAGCATTACCGGGAGGGTAAGCTCCTACAATGAGCAGTTCTTC

j_gene: TRBJ1-2
v_gene: TRBV5-1
d_gene: NA
abundance: NA
CDR3aa: CASSLVGGRYGYTF
CDR3nt: TGCGCCAGCAGCTTGGTTGGGGGCCGGTATGGCTACACCTTC

j_gene: TRBJ1-1
v_gene: TRBV18
d_gene: TRBD1
abundance: NA
CDR3aa: CASSQGANTEAFF
CDR3nt: TGTGCCAGCTCACAGGGGGCGAACACTGAAGCTTTCTTT

j_gene: TRBJ2-7
v_gene: TRBV30
d_gene: NA
abundance: NA
CDR3aa: CAWSTSQGAKQYF
CDR3nt: TGTGCCTGGAGTACGTCCCAAGGAGCCAAGCAGTACTTC

j_gene: TRBJ2-5
v_gene: TRBV27
d_gene: NA
abundance: NA
CDR3aa: CASSSTHPETQYF
CDR3nt: TGTGCCAGCAGCTCGACACATCCCGAGACCCAGTACTTC

j_gene: TRBJ1-2
v_gene: TRBV18
d_gene: TRBD1
abundance: NA
CDR3aa: CASSPGQVANYGYTF
CDR3nt: TGTGCCAGCTCACCGGGACAGGTAGCTAACTATGGCTACACCTTC

j_gene: TRBJ2-7
v_gene: TRBV30
d_gene: NA
abundance: NA
CDR3aa: CAWGTFYEQYF
CDR3nt: TGTGCCTGGGGGACTTTCTACGAGCAGTACTTC

j_gene: TRBJ1-4
v_gene: TRBV29-1
d_gene: NA
abundance: NA
CDR3aa: CSVEVGAGGLFF
CDR3nt: TGCAGCGTTGAAGTGGGGGCAGGAGGACTGTTTTTT

j_gene: TRBJ1-1
v_gene: TRBV6-5
d_gene: TRBD1
abundance: NA
CDR3aa: CASYRGALNTEAFF
CDR3nt: TGTGCCAGTTACAGGGGGGCTCTGAACACTGAAGCTTTCTTT

j_gene: TRBJ1-6
v_gene: TRBV5-1
d_gene: NA
abundance: NA
CDR3aa: CASSSGAVGSPLHF
CDR3nt: TGCGCCAGCAGCTCAGGGGCTGTAGGTTCACCCCTCCACTTT

j_gene: TRBJ2-1
v_gene: TRBV30
d_gene: NA
abundance: NA
CDR3aa: CAWSLYNEQFF
CDR3nt: TGTGCCTGGAGCCTTTACAATGAGCAGTTCTTC

j_gene: TRBJ2-3
v_gene: TRBV9
d_gene: NA
abundance: NA
CDR3aa: CASSVEQGRTDTQYF
CDR3nt: TGTGCCAGCAGCGTAGAACAGGGGAGGACAGATACGCAGTATTTT

j_gene: TRBJ2-7
v_gene: TRBV5-1
d_gene: NA
abundance: NA
CDR3aa: CASSLAGLGWGEQYF
CDR3nt: TGCGCCAGCAGCTTGGCAGGACTGGGTTGGGGCGAGCAGTACTTC

j_gene: TRBJ2-2
v_gene: TRBV4-2
d_gene: NA
abundance: NA
CDR3aa: CASSRVTAEESGELFF
CDR3nt: TGTGCCAGCAGCCGGGTTACAGCGGAGGAGTCAGGGGAGCTGTTTTTT

j_gene: TRBJ2-1
v_gene: TRBV11-3
d_gene: NA
abundance: once
CDR3aa: CASSPPQRQAYNEQFF
CDR3nt: TGTGCCAGCAGTCCCCCGCAGCGGCAAGCCTACAATGAGCAGTTCTTC

j_gene: TRBJ1-2
v_gene: TRBV7-2
d_gene: NA
abundance: once
CDR3aa: CASSFTGSVYGYTF
CDR3nt: TGTGCCAGCAGCTTCACAGGGTCCGTCTATGGCTACACCTTC

j_gene: TRBJ2-3
v_gene: TRBV7-9
d_gene: TRBD1
abundance: NA
CDR3aa: CASSLGTGLVTDTQYF
CDR3nt: TGTGCCAGCAGCTTAGGGACAGGGTTGGTCACAGATACGCAGTATTTT

j_gene: TRBJ2-7
v_gene: TRBV30
d_gene: NA
abundance: NA
CDR3aa: CAWRVGGPTEQYF
CDR3nt: TGTGCCTGGAGGGTGGGAGGCCCCACCGAGCAGTACTTC

j_gene: TRBJ2-1
v_gene: TRBV4-1
d_gene: TRBD2
abundance: NA
CDR3aa: CASSQDLGLAAVRHSYNEQFF
CDR3nt: TGCGCCAGCAGCCAAGATTTGGGACTAGCGGCCGTTCGTCACTCCTACAATGAGCAGTTCTTC

j_gene: TRBJ2-1
v_gene: TRBV9
d_gene: TRBD1
abundance: few
CDR3aa: CASSVQGAIGLEQFF
CDR3nt: TGTGCCAGCAGCGTACAGGGGGCGATAGGCCTTGAGCAGTTCTTC

j_gene: TRBJ1-2
v_gene: TRBV4-3
d_gene: TRBD1
abundance: NA
CDR3aa: CASSRQGQGYGYTF
CDR3nt: TGCGCCAGCAGCCGCCAGGGACAGGGCTATGGCTACACCTTC

j_gene: TRBJ2-5
v_gene: TRBV9
d_gene: TRBD2
abundance: NA
CDR3aa: CASSVGIWTSGQETQYF
CDR3nt: TGTGCCAGCAGCGTAGGGATTTGGACTAGCGGGCAAGAGACCCAGTACTTC

j_gene: TRBJ2-7
v_gene: TRBV18
d_gene: NA
abundance: NA
CDR3aa: CASSPTTGINEQYF
CDR3nt: TGTGCCAGCTCACCTACGACAGGTATCAACGAGCAGTACTTC

j_gene: TRBJ2-2
v_gene: TRBV10-3
d_gene: NA
abundance: NA
CDR3aa: CAISDGGKNTGELFF
CDR3nt: TGTGCCATCAGTGATGGGGGGAAGAACACCGGGGAGCTGTTTTTT

j_gene: TRBJ1-6
v_gene: TRBV6-5
d_gene: NA
abundance: once
CDR3aa: CASSYPPEVNSPLHF
CDR3nt: TGTGCCAGCAGTTACCCCCCCGAGGTTAATTCACCCCTCCACTTT

j_gene: TRBJ2-2
v_gene: TRBV5-6
d_gene: NA
abundance: NA
CDR3aa: CASSLSRAGRTGELFF
CDR3nt: TGTGCCAGCAGCCTCTCACGGGCGGGGCGCACCGGGGAGCTGTTTTTT

j_gene: TRBJ2-5
v_gene: TRBV15
d_gene: NA
abundance: NA
CDR3aa: CATNPRPQETQYF
CDR3nt: TGTGCCACCAACCCTAGACCTCAAGAGACCCAGTACTTC

j_gene: TRBJ2-3
v_gene: TRBV5-6
d_gene: TRBD2
abundance: NA
CDR3aa: CASSGLVGTDTQYF
CDR3nt: TGTGCCAGCAGCGGACTAGTTGGCACAGATACGCAGTATTTT

j_gene: TRBJ2-6
v_gene: TRBV29-1
d_gene: NA
abundance: NA
CDR3aa: CSVRFWANVLTF
CDR3nt: TGCAGCGTTCGCTTTTGGGCCAACGTCCTGACTTTC

j_gene: TRBJ2-7
v_gene: TRBV25-1
d_gene: NA
abundance: once
CDR3aa: CASSLGALDEQYF
CDR3nt: TGTGCCAGCAGTTTGGGGGCGCTCGACGAGCAGTACTTC

j_gene: TRBJ2-5
v_gene: TRBV5-1
d_gene: NA
abundance: NA
CDR3aa: CASSRNTGETQYF
CDR3nt: TGCGCCAGCAGCCGTAACACTGGAGAGACCCAGTACTTC

j_gene: TRBJ1-2
v_gene: TRBV29-1
d_gene: NA
abundance: once
CDR3aa: CSTLAGDGYTF
CDR3nt: TGCAGCACCCTGGCGGGGGATGGCTACACCTTC

j_gene: TRBJ1-6
v_gene: TRBV4-1
d_gene: NA
abundance: NA
CDR3aa: CASSQTWGRDSPLHF
CDR3nt: TGCGCCAGCAGCCAAACCTGGGGGCGGGATTCACCCCTCCACTTT